This TCR beta chain comes out of a study of blood T cells in healthy people across ages. Alongside a J-beta primer mix, a sample-barcoded 5' primer served in a second PCR lasting about 6 to 11 cycles. TCRdb called the 5' RACE reads again in MiXCR, with one record for every CDR3 protein. The sample holds about 560,000 distinct CDR3 sequences; about 25% are singletons and the top ten take 3% to 4%. The CDR3 is 11 residues long. Per germline, CDR1 DFQATT and CDR2 SNEGSKA (reference sequence). Trimming pared 6 bases from V and 1 base from J, leaving 6 bases between. This sample was shared with a second study, whose subject was T cells of mothers and their children.

The TCR originated in a boy aged 2 to 10 in good health. This chain uses TRBV20-1 with TRBJ1-2, with D unresolved. Sequencing was done on a sample of blood. The CDR3 coding sequence is TGCAGTGCGGCAGTTAACTATGGCTACACCTTC. Its translation is CSAAVNYGYTF.